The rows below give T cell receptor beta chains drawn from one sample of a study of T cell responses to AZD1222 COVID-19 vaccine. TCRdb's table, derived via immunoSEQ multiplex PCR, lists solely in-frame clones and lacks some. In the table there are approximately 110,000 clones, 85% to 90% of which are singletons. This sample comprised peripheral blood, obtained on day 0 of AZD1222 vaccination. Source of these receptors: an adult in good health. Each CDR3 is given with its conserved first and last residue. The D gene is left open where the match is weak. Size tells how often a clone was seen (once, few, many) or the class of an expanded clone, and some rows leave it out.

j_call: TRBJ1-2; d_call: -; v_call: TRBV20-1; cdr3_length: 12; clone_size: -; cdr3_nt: TGCAGTGCTAGTGTTTCAGACTATGGCTACACCTTC; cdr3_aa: CSASVSDYGYTF
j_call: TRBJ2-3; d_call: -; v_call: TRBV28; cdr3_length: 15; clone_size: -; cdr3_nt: TGTGCCAGCAGTTCCGGGACGTCAAGCACAGATACGCAGTATTTT; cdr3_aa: CASSSGTSSTDTQYF
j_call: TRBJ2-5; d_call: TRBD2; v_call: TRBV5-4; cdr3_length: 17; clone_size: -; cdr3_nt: TGTGCCAGCAGCTTGGCCATGAGCGGGAGCGTACAAGAGACCCAGTACTTC; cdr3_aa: CASSLAMSGSVQETQYF
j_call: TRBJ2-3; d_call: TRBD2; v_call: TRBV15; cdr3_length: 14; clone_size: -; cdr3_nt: TGTGCCACCAGCCTCGGGGGGGGGACAGATACGCAGTATTTT; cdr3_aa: CATSLGGGTDTQYF
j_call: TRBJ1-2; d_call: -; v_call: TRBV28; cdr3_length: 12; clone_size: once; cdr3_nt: TGTGCCAGCACCCCGGAGAGGGGGGGCTACACCTTC; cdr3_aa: CASTPERGGYTF
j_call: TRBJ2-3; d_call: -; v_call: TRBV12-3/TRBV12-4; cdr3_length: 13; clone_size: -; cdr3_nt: TGTGCCAGCGTCTCTTGGAGGGCAGATACGCAGTATTTT; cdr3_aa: CASVSWRADTQYF
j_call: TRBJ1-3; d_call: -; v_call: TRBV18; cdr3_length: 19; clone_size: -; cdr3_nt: TGTGCCAGCTCCCCGACTAGACCCTCTGGACACTCCTCTGGAAACACCATATATTTT; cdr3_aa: CASSPTRPSGHSSGNTIYF
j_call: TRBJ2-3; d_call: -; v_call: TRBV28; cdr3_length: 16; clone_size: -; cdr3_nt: TGTGCCAGCAGTTCCGCCCCCGGAATCGGCCTAGATACGCAGTATTTT; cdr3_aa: CASSSAPGIGLDTQYF
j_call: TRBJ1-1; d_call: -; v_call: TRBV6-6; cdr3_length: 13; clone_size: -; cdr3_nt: TGTGCCAGCAGTTCCCCGACAGGCTCTTTGGCTTTCTTT; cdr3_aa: CASSSPTGSLAFF
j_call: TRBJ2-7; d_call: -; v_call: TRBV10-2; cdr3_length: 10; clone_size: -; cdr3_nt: TGCGCCAGCCAAGCGGACGAGCAGTACTTC; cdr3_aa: CASQADEQYF
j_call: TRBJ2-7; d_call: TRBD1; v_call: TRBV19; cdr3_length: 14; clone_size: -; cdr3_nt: TGTGCCAGTAGCCGGACAGGGGCCACCTACGAGCAGTACTTC; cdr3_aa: CASSRTGATYEQYF
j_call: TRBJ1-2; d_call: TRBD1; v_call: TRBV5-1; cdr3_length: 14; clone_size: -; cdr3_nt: TGCGCCAGCAGCACCGGGACAGGGGGCTTTGGCTACACCTTC; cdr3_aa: CASSTGTGGFGYTF
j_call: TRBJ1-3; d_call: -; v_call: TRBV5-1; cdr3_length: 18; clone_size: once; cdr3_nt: TGCGCCAGCAGCTTGGTAGGGCCGGCCGTGGATACTGGAAACACCATATATTTT; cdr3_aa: CASSLVGPAVDTGNTIYF
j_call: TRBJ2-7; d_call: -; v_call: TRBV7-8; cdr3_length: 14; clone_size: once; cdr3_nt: TGTGCCAGCAGCTTAGGGATACAGGGTGGCGAGCAGTACTTC; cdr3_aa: CASSLGIQGGEQYF
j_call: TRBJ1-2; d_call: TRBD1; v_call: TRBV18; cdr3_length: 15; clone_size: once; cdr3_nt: TGTGCCAGCTCACCAACCGGGACAGGGACGTTTAGCTACACCTTC; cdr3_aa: CASSPTGTGTFSYTF
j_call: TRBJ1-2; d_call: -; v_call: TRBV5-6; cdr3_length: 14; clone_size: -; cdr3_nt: TGTGCCAGCAGCTTGGGTAGACCCCCCTATGGCTACACCTTC; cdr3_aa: CASSLGRPPYGYTF
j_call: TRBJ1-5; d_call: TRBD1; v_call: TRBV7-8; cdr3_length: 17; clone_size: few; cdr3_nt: TGTGCCAGCAGCGCCCGGACAGGGGGAAATGATCGGCAGCCCCAGCATTTT; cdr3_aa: CASSARTGGNDRQPQHF